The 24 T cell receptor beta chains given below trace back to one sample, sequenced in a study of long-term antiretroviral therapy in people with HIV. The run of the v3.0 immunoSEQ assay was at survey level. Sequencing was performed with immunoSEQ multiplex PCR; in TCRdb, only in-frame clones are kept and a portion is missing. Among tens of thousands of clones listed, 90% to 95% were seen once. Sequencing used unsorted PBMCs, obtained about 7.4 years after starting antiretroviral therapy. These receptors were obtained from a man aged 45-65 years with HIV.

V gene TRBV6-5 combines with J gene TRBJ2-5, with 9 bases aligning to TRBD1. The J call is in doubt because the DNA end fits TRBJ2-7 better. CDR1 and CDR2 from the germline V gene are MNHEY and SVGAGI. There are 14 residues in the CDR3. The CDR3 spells CASSYSQDRGEQYF. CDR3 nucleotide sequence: TGTGCCAGCAGTTACTCGCAGGACAGGGGCGAGCAGTACTTC.

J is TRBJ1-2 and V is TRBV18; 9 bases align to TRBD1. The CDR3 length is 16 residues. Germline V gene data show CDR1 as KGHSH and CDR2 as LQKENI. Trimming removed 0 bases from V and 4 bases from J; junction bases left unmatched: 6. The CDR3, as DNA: TGTGCCAGCTCACCACCCCCACAGGGGGCTACCTATGGCTACACCTTC. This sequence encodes CASSPPPQGATYGYTF. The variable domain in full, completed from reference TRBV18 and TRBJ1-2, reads NAGVMQNPRHLVRRRGQEARLRCSPMKGHSHVYWYRQLPEEGLKFMVYLQKENIIDESGMPKERFSAEFPKEGPSILRIQQVVRGDSAAYFCASSPPPQGATYGYTFGSGTRLTVV.

CDR3 sequence reads: CASSSRGGEKLFF. The DNA of the CDR3 is TGTGCCAGCAGCTCGAGGGGGGGCGAAAAACTGTTTTTT. The V call is TRBV7-8, the J call TRBJ1-4; D might be TRBD1 (6 bases). Trimming stripped 4 bases from V and 8 bases from J, with 11 bases between. Germline lookup yields CDR1 SGHVS and CDR2 FQNEAQ. This CDR3 is built from 13 residues.

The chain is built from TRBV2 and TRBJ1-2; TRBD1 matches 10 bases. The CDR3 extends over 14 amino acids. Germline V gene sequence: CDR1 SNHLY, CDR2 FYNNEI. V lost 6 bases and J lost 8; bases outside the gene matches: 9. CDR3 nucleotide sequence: TGTGCCAGCAGCGAAAGGGACAGGGGACACGGCTACACCTTC. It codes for CASSERDRGHGYTF.

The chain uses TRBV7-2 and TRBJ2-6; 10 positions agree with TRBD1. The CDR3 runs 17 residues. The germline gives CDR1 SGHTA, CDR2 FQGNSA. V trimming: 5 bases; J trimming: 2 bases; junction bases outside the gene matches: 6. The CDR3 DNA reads TGTGCCAGCAGCCCCCGGGACAGGGGCGCTGGGGCCAACGTCCTGACTTTC. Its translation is CASSPRDRGAGANVLTF.

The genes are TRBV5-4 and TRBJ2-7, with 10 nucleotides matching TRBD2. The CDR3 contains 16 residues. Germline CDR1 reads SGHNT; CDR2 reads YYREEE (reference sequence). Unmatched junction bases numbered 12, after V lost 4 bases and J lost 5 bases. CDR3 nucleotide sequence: TGTGCCAGCAGCCGCCCGACCATAGCGGGGGGTGACGAGCAGTACTTC. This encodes CASSRPTIAGGDEQYF.

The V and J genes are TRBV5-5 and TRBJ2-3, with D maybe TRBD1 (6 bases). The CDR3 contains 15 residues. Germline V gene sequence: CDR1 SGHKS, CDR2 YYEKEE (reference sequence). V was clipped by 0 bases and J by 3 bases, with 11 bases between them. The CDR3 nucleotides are TGTGCCAGCAGCTTGGTGGGGGCGAGGACAGATACGCAGTATTTT. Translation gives CASSLVGARTDTQYF.

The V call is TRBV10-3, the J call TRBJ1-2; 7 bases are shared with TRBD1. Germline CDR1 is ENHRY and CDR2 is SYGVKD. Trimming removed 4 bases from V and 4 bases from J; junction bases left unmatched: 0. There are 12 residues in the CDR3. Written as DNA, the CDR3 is TGTGCCATCAGTGGGACAGGCTATGGCTACACCTTC. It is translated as CAISGTGYGYTF.

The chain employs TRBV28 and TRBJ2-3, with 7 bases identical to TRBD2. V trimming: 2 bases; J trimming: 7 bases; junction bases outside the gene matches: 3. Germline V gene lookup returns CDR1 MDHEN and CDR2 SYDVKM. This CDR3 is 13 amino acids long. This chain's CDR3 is CASSLAGDNTQYF. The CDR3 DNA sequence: TGTGCCAGCAGTTTAGCGGGAGATAATACGCAGTATTTT.

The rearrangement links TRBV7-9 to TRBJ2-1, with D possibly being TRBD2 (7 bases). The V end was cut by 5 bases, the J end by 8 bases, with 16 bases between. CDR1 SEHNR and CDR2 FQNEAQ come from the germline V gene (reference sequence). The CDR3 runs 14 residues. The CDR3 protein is CASSPEVGGHEQFF. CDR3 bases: TGTGCCAGCAGCCCGGAGGTGGGGGGGCATGAGCAGTTCTTC.

CDR3 coding DNA: TGTGCCAGCAGTACGGAGGGTACCGGGGAGCTGTTTTTT. It encodes CASSTEGTGELFF. The V and J genes are TRBV27 and TRBJ2-2; D perhaps matches TRBD2 (6 bases). This CDR3 has 13 amino acids. Germline-derived CDR1 and CDR2 are MNHEY and SMNVEV (reference sequence). V was trimmed by 5 bases and J by 5 bases, leaving 9 bases between them.

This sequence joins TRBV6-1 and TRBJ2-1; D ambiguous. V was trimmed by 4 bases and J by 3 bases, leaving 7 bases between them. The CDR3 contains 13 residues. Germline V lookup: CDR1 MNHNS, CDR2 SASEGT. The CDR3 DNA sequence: TGTGCCAGCAGTGGCGACAACTACAATGAGCAGTTCTTC. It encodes CASSGDNYNEQFF.

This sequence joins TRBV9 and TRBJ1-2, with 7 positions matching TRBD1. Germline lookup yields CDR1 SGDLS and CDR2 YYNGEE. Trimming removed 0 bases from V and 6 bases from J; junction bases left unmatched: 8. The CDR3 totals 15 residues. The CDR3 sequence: CASSVDGDSVDGYTF. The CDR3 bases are TGTGCCAGCAGCGTAGATGGGGACAGTGTCGATGGCTACACCTTC.

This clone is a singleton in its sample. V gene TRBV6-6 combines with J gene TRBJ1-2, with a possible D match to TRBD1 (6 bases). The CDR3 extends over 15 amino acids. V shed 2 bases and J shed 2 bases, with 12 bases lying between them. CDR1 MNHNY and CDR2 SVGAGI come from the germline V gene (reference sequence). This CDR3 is CASSYGQSPNYGYTF. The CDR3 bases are TGTGCCAGCAGTTACGGACAGAGTCCCAACTATGGCTACACCTTC.

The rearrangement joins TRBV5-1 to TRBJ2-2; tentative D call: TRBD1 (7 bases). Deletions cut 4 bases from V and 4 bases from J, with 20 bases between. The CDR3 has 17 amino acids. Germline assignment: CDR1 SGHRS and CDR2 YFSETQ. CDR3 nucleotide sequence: TGCGCCAGCAGCCCCAGGGGGGCCAGGGAAAGCACCGGGGAGCTGTTTTTT. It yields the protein CASSPRGARESTGELFF.

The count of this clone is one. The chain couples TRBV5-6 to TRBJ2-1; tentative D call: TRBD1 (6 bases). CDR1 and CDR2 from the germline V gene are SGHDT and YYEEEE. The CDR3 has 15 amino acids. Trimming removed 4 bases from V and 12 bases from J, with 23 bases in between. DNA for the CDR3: TGTGCCAGCAGCAGACAGGTCGCCTTGAACGTTGGGCAGTTCTTC. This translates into CASSRQVALNVGQFF.

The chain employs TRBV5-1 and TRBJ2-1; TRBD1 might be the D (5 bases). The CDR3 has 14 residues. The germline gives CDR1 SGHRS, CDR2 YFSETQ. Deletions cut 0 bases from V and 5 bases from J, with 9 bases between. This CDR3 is CASSLGGYNNEQFF. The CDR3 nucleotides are TGCGCCAGCAGCTTGGGGGGCTATAACAATGAGCAGTTCTTC.

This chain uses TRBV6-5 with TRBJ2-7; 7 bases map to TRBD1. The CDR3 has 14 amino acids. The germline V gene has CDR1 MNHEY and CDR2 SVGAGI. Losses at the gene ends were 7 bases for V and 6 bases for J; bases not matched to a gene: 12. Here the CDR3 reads CASTLTGKVSEQYF. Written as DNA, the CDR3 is TGTGCCAGCACCCTGACAGGGAAAGTCAGCGAGCAGTACTTC.

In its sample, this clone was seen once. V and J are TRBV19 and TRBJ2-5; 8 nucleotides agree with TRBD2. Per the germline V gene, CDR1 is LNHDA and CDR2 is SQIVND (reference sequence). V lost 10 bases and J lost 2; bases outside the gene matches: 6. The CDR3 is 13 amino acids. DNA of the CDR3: TGTGCCACTAGCCGGGGGGGTCAAGAGACCCAGTACTTC. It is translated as CATSRGGQETQYF.

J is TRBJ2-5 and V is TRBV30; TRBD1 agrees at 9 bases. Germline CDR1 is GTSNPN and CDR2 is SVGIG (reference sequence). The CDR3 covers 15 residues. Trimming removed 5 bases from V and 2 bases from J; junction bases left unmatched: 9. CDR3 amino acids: CAWDRGQGPQETQYF. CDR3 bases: TGTGCCTGGGACCGTGGACAGGGGCCTCAAGAGACCCAGTACTTC.

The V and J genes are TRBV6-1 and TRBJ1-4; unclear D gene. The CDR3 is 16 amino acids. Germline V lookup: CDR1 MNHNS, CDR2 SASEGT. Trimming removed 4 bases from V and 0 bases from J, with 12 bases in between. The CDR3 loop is CASSASSLATNEKLFF. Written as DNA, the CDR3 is TGTGCCAGCAGTGCCAGCTCCCTTGCAACTAATGAAAAACTGTTTTTT.

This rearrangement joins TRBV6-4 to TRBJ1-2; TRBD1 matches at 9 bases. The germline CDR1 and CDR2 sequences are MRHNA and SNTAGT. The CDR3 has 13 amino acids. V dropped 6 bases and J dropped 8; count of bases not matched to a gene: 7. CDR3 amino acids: CASSVGQGTGYTF. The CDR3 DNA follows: TGTGCCAGCAGCGTTGGACAGGGGACAGGCTACACCTTC.

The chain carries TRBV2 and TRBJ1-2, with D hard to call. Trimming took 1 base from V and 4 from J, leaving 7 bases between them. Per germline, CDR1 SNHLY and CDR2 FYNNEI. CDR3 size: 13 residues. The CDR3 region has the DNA TGTGCCAGCAGTGAAGGTTCACCCTATGGCTACACCTTC. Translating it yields CASSEGSPYGYTF.

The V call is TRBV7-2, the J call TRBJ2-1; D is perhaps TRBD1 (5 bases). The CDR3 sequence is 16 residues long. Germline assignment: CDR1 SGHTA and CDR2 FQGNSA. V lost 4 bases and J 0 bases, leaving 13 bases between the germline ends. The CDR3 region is CASSSRGLSSYNEQFF. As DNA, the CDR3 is TGTGCCAGCAGCTCTAGGGGCCTTAGCTCCTACAATGAGCAGTTCTTC.